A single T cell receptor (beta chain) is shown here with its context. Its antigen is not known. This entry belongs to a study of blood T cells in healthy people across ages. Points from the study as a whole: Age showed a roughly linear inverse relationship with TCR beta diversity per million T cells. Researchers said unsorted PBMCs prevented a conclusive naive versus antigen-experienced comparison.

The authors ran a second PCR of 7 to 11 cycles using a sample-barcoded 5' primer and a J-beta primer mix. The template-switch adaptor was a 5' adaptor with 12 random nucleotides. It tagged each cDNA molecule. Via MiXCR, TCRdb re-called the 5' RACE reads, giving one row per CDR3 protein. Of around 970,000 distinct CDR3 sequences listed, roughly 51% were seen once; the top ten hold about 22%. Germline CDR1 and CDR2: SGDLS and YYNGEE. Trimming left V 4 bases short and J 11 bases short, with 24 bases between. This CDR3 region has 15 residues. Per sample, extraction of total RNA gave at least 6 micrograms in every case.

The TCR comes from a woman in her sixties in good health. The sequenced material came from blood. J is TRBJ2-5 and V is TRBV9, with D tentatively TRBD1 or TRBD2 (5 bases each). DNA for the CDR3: TGTGCCAGCAGCCCCTCCTTGGGGGAGCCGTGGGAGCAGTACTTC. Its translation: CASSPSLGEPWEQYF.